This T cell receptor beta chain was sequenced for a study of T cell clonality in common variable immunodeficiency. Points from the study as a whole: Fewer deletions and N-nucleotide insertions were reportedly seen in common variable immunodeficiency TCR beta sequences. TCRbeta clonality was increased in CVID versus healthy controls.

Donors gave roughly 5 to 8 ml heparinized peripheral whole blood. The table lists this clone with many counts. The target antigen is unknown. The CDR3 end is not reached by the read, which stops 3 residues before it; the germline J gene fills it in. J lost 8 bases, V lost 6 bases, and 9 bases had no gene match. The CDR3 contains 13 residues. Germline CDR1 is DFQATT and CDR2 is SNEGSKA (reference sequence). Equal genomic DNA amounts from CVID and control samples were sequenced. Only in-frame clones appear in the TCRdb table, and some are missing; sequencing was by immunoSEQ multiplex PCR. Listed here are 28,000 or so clones without any singletons, the top ten holding roughly 22%.

The sequencing input was peripheral blood mononuclear cells. This clonotype was obtained from a human donor with common variable immunodeficiency. The chain uses TRBV20-1 and TRBJ2-3; 9 bases line up with TRBD1. CDR3 sequence reads: CSAEDRGRSTQYF. The CDR3 DNA, read in part, is TGCAGTGCCGAGGACAGGGGAAGGAGTACG.